This T cell receptor beta chain was sequenced in a study of T cells in tuberculosis. Time point meaning: new active TB diagnosis, blood taken before or within 7 days of starting treatment. After removal of 3 bases from V and 6 bases from J, the junction contained 3 bases not matched to a gene. Germline V CDR1 and CDR2: LNHNV, YYDKDF (reference sequence). This CDR3 contains 14 residues. General study points: Active tuberculosis TCR-alpha repertoires lay closer to GMM-specific TCRs than IGRA-negative controls, suggesting clonal expansion.

Repertoires were generated with immunoSEQ multiplex PCR, while TCRdb's copy carries only in-frame clones and drops some. The repertoire includes about 34,000 clones, roughly 93% of them detected once, and roughly an eighth sits in the top ten. Points on this clone: No antigen is known for it.

The chain employs TRBV15 and TRBJ1-3; 9 bases fit TRBD1. This sequence originates from an adult with tuberculosis. The source material was PBMCs, sampled at tuberculosis diagnosis. CDR3 in amino acids: CATSRRTGANTIYF. CDR3 bases: TGTGCCACCAGCAGGCGGACAGGGGCAAACACCATATATTTT. Drawing the rest from reference TRBV15 and TRBJ1-3, the complete variable domain is DAMVIQNPRYQVTQFGKPVTLSCSQTLNHNVMYWYQQKSSQAPKLLFHYYDKDFNNEADTPDNFQSRRPNTSFCFLDIRSPGLGDTAMYLCATSRRTGANTIYFGEGSWLTVV.